This T cell receptor (beta chain) was found in a study of response to subunit inactivated influenza vaccine. TCRdb recomputed calls from the RT-PCR reads with MiXCR, one row per CDR3 protein. The repertoire includes fewer than 700,000 distinct CDR3 sequences, over 10% of them detected once, and around 13% sits in the top ten. Deletions cut 0 bases from V and 5 bases from J, with 7 bases between. This CDR3 comprises 13 residues. Points on this clonotype: Its antigen is not identified.

Study conclusions and caveats: Each seasonal influenza vaccination, the authors suggested, recruits few new T cells.

The sequences come from PBMCs from blood, collected 40 to 50 days after vaccination. The origin of this receptor is a man aged 45 to 65 who received an inactivated influenza vaccine. The chain combines TRBV12-3 or TRBV12-4 with TRBJ2-5, with D uncertain. In DNA, the CDR3 is TGTGCCAGCAGTTTAGCGGCGGCTGAGACCCAGTACTTC. Translation: CASSLAAAETQYF.